A single sample is the source of the 31 T cell receptor beta chains below, sequenced in a study of technical replicates of blood from a few donors. Profiled with immunoSEQ multiplex PCR; TCRdb holds only in-frame clones, not every one. This table holds around 72,000 clones, 90% to 95% found once. The sample consisted of T cells isolated from PBMCs. These receptors were taken from a human donor in good health. Some clones in this sample may be carry-over from other donors' samples.

The chain couples TRBV10-3 to TRBJ1-5; D gene uncertain. Trimming cost V 6 bases and J 2 bases, with 8 bases left between them. Germline-derived CDR1 and CDR2 are ENHRY and SYGVKD. The CDR3 length is 13 residues. The CDR3 protein is CAIRREGNQPQHF. The CDR3 DNA follows: TGTGCCATCAGGAGGGAGGGCAATCAGCCCCAGCATTTT.

This chain uses TRBV6-6 with TRBJ1-4, with 7 bases aligning to TRBD1. CDR3 length: 16 residues. J lost 11 bases, V lost 6 bases, and 18 bases had no gene match. CDR1 is MNHNY, CDR2 SVGAGI, per germline (reference sequence). CDR3 sequence reads: CASSPLQQQGIDKLFF. The CDR3, as DNA: TGTGCCAGCAGCCCCCTCCAACAACAGGGGATAGACAAACTGTTTTTT.

The rearrangement joins TRBV7-2 to TRBJ2-1, with D perhaps matching TRBD2 (5 bases). The V end was cut by 3 bases, the J end by 1 base, with 10 bases between. The CDR3 runs to 15 residues. Germline V gives CDR1 SGHTA, CDR2 FQGNSA. The CDR3 protein is CASSFEGQSYNEQFF. In DNA, the CDR3 is TGTGCCAGCAGCTTCGAGGGTCAATCCTACAATGAGCAGTTCTTC.

The rearrangement uses TRBV5-6 and TRBJ1-4; 7 bases are shared with TRBD1. This CDR3 has 15 residues. Trimming at V came to 0 bases and at J to 5 bases, leaving 4 bases not matched to a gene. CDR1 SGHDT and CDR2 YYEEEE come from the germline V gene. The DNA for the CDR3 is TGTGCCAGCAGCTTGGCCGGAGGGGGCAATGAAAAACTGTTTTTT. As protein: CASSLAGGGNEKLFF.

The chain uses TRBV7-8 and TRBJ2-2; perhaps TRBD1 as D (5 bases). The V end was cut by 1 base, the J end by 2 bases, with 17 bases between. Germline CDR1 SGHVS, CDR2 FQNEAQ. This CDR3 has 18 residues. The CDR3 nucleotides are TGTGCCAGCAGCTTAGTTAAGTATTCGACAGTTAACACCGGGGAGCTGTTTTTT. Its protein is CASSLVKYSTVNTGELFF.

The rearrangement joins TRBV19 to TRBJ2-5; TRBD2 matches at 10 bases. The V and J ends lost 8 bases and 4 bases, in that order; junction bases with no gene match: 13. CDR3 length: 16 amino acids. Germline V lookup: CDR1 LNHDA, CDR2 SQIVND (reference sequence). CDR3 nucleotides: TGTGCCAGTGCCCTGGTAGCGGGAGGTTTCGGAGAGACCCAGTACTTC. It encodes CASALVAGGFGETQYF.

The V call is TRBV15, the J call TRBJ2-6; the D is unclear. Trimming left V 0 bases short and J 2 bases short, with 8 bases between. Germline values: CDR1 LNHNV, CDR2 YYDKDF (reference sequence). The CDR3 runs 16 residues. The CDR3 sequence: CATSRDSRTGANVLTF. CDR3 sequence (DNA): TGTGCCACCAGCAGAGATTCGAGGACTGGGGCCAACGTCCTGACTTTC.

The J gene is TRBJ2-2, the V gene TRBV27; possible D gene TRBD2, 5 bases. Germline values: CDR1 MNHEY, CDR2 SMNVEV (reference sequence). Trimming stripped 0 bases from V and 8 bases from J, with 13 bases between. The CDR3 contains 15 residues. The CDR3 reads CASSLSVGEKGELFF. CDR3 sequence (DNA): TGTGCCAGCAGTTTATCCGTCGGGGAGAAGGGGGAGCTGTTTTTT.

The genes are TRBV30 and TRBJ1-1; 9 bases match TRBD1. The germline V gene has CDR1 GTSNPN and CDR2 SVGIG (reference sequence). Trimming at V came to 2 bases and at J to 5 bases, leaving 15 bases not matched to a gene. The CDR3 runs to 17 residues. The CDR3 sequence is CAWSPRDRVFYRTEAFF. The CDR3 region has the DNA TGTGCCTGGAGTCCCCGGGACAGGGTATTTTATAGGACTGAAGCTTTCTTT.

The chain carries TRBV6-5 and TRBJ2-4; tentatively, D is TRBD1 (6 bases). Germline values: CDR1 MNHEY, CDR2 SVGAGI. This CDR3 region has 14 residues. Trimming shortened V by 5 bases and J by 6 bases, and 14 bases separated the two germline ends. In nucleotides, the CDR3 is TGTGCCAGCAGTAAAGGGACACAGGGAAACATTCAGTACTTC. It translates to CASSKGTQGNIQYF.

The genes are TRBV4-2 and TRBJ2-1; D gene uncertain. Germline V gene data show CDR1 as LGHNA and CDR2 as YNFKEQ. Trimming took off 4 bases at V and 6 bases at J, with 7 bases between the two ends. CDR3 length: 12 amino acids. The CDR3 region has the DNA TGTGCCAGCAGCCGACCGGGCAATGAGCAGTTCTTC. Translated: CASSRPGNEQFF.

This clone appeared once. This sequence joins TRBV4-1 and TRBJ2-1; a weak D match, TRBD1 (5 bases). CDR3 length: 15 amino acids. Germline CDR1 MGHRA, CDR2 YSYEKL. V was pared by 4 bases and J by 3 bases, with 13 bases between. The DNA for the CDR3 is TGCGCCAGCAGCCCCCTCAGGGATCTCTACAATGAGCAGTTCTTC. Amino acids: CASSPLRDLYNEQFF.

J is TRBJ1-2 and V is TRBV28; D is perhaps TRBD1 (5 bases). The germline V gene has CDR1 MDHEN and CDR2 SYDVKM. The CDR3 length is 14 residues. Trimming stripped 3 bases from V and 3 bases from J, with 11 bases between. In nucleotides, the CDR3 is TGTGCCAGCAGTTTGGGAAGGGGCGACTATGGCTACACCTTC. Amino acids: CASSLGRGDYGYTF.

The genes are TRBV13 and TRBJ2-7, with TRBD2 matching 9 bases. The CDR3 loop spans 15 amino acids. CDR1 is PRHDT and CDR2 is FYEKMQ in the germline V gene (reference sequence). J lost 3 bases, V lost 5 bases, and 8 bases had no gene match. CDR3 bases: TGTGCCAGCAGCCTCCGGGATAGCGGGAGCTACGAGCAGTACTTC. Amino acids: CASSLRDSGSYEQYF.

CDR3 amino acids: CASSGSNYGYTF. The CDR3 bases are TGTGCCAGCAGCGGGAGTAACTATGGCTACACCTTC. The chain links TRBV6-6 to TRBJ1-2; no clear D gene. The germline CDR1 and CDR2 sequences are MNHNY and SVGAGI (reference sequence). CDR3 length equals 12 residues. V lost 6 bases, J lost 1 base, and 6 bases lay in between.

The chain carries TRBV19 and TRBJ1-1; D not certain. Germline values: CDR1 LNHDA, CDR2 SQIVND (reference sequence). The germline V and J ends were trimmed by 6 bases and 1 base, with 6 bases remaining between them. This CDR3 contains 12 residues. The CDR3 protein is CASSLGNTEAFF. The CDR3 DNA sequence: TGTGCCAGTAGCCTCGGGAACACTGAAGCTTTCTTT.

CDR3 nucleotides: TGTGCCAGCAGTGAAGTATTGGGACAGGGGGACAATGAGCAGTTCTTC. Protein sequence: CASSEVLGQGDNEQFF. V is TRBV6-1 and J is TRBJ2-1; 11 nucleotides agree with TRBD1. The ends lost 1 base at V and 5 bases at J; junction bases unmatched: 4. Germline lookup yields CDR1 MNHNS and CDR2 SASEGT. There are 16 residues in the CDR3.

The chain couples TRBV7-9 to TRBJ2-7; D possibly corresponds to TRBD1 (5 bases). Trimming stripped 5 bases from V and 3 bases from J, with 17 bases between. CDR1 SEHNR and CDR2 FQNEAQ come from the germline V gene (reference sequence). The CDR3 contains 15 residues. The CDR3 is CASSPGSAGRYEQYF. The CDR3 DNA reads as TGTGCCAGCAGCCCCGGGTCGGCAGGGCGCTACGAGCAGTACTTC.

The chain has TRBV6-1 and TRBJ2-7, with 9 bases matching TRBD1. This CDR3 contains 18 residues. V was clipped by 4 bases and J by 2 bases; unmatched bases: 15. CDR1 and CDR2 (germline): MNHNS, SASEGT. CDR3 loop: CASSVAGQGPTWAYEQYF. CDR3 nucleotides: TGTGCCAGCAGTGTCGCAGGACAGGGGCCAACCTGGGCCTACGAGCAGTACTTC.

The chain uses TRBV28 and TRBJ1-3; 7 bases map to TRBD1. CDR1 is MDHEN and CDR2 is SYDVKM in the germline V gene. The CDR3 spans 14 residues. With V trimmed by 4 bases and J by 1 base, 1 base remained unmatched. The CDR3 DNA reads as TGTGCCAGCAGTTGGACAGGTTCTGGAAACACCATATATTTT. Its protein product is CASSWTGSGNTIYF.

This clone has a handful of counts. The chain links TRBV5-1 to TRBJ1-1; TRBD1 is a possible D gene (5 bases). The germline gives CDR1 SGHRS, CDR2 YFSETQ. The CDR3 has 13 residues. Trimming took off 7 bases at V and 11 bases at J, with 21 bases between the two ends. CDR3 DNA: TGCGCCAGCGCCGACAGTGCGGGGATTGGCGCTTTCTTT. Translation gives CASADSAGIGAFF.

The chain is built from TRBV5-6 and TRBJ2-7; TRBD1 agrees at 9 bases. The CDR3 has 19 residues. Germline CDR1 and CDR2: SGHDT and YYEEEE. Germline trimming cut 4 bases from V and 4 bases from J; bases unmatched to any gene: 21. The CDR3, as DNA: TGTGCCAGCAGCGAGATTCCGGGACAGGGCCACCCGAGGGGTTACGAGCAGTACTTC. Amino acid sequence: CASSEIPGQGHPRGYEQYF.

The J gene is TRBJ2-3, the V gene TRBV6-4; TRBD1 is a possible D gene (6 bases). V gave up 6 bases and J gave up 2 bases, with 18 bases separating them. The CDR3 is 16 residues long. Germline-derived CDR1 and CDR2 are MRHNA and SNTAGT. The CDR3: CASSKDSQGPTDTQYF. CDR3 DNA sequence: TGTGCCAGCAGCAAGGACAGTCAAGGCCCCACAGATACGCAGTATTTT.

This chain joins TRBV12-5 and TRBJ1-4; unclear D gene. Germline V gene lookup returns CDR1 LGHNT and CDR2 FRNRAP. The ends were cut back, 1 base at V and 8 bases at J, with 14 bases in the middle. The CDR3 length is 15 residues. CDR3 DNA: TGTGCTAGTGGTTTGGATTCTCCGCGTAGAGAAAAACTGTTTTTT. Its translation is CASGLDSPRREKLFF.

V usage is TRBV11-3 and J usage is TRBJ2-1; possibly TRBD1 for D (5 bases). V lost 4 bases to trimming and J lost 9 bases, with 16 bases between them. CDR1 is SGHNT and CDR2 is YENEEA in the germline V gene. The CDR3 extends over 14 amino acids. CDR3 protein: CASSSTDSPGEQFF. The DNA for the CDR3 is TGTGCCAGCAGCTCTACCGACAGTCCGGGTGAGCAGTTCTTC.

This rearrangement joins TRBV11-3 to TRBJ1-1, with a weak D call TRBD1 (6 bases). V lost 5 bases and J lost 4, with 14 bases in between. Germline CDR1 SGHNT, CDR2 YENEEA. This CDR3 comprises 14 residues. Here the CDR3 DNA reads TGTGCCAGCAGCAAACAGGGTTCAGGCACTGAAGCTTTCTTT. Encoded protein: CASSKQGSGTEAFF.

The chain recombines TRBV5-1 with TRBJ2-3, with 9 bases matching TRBD1. The ends lost 5 bases at V and 4 bases at J; junction bases unmatched: 8. The CDR3 is 15 residues long. Germline values: CDR1 SGHRS, CDR2 YFSETQ. The chain's CDR3 is CASSSWDRAPDTQYF. The DNA of the CDR3 is TGCGCCAGCAGTTCGTGGGACAGGGCCCCAGATACGCAGTATTTT.

The genes are TRBV5-6 and TRBJ2-1; possible D gene TRBD2, 5 bases. V lost 5 bases and J 2 bases, leaving 14 bases between the germline ends. The germline CDR1 and CDR2 sequences are SGHDT and YYEEEE. CDR3 size: 15 residues. For the CDR3, the DNA is TGTGCCAGCAGAGTAAGCCCCGGGACCTACAATGAGCAGTTCTTC. This sequence encodes CASRVSPGTYNEQFF.

The rearrangement links TRBV7-2 to TRBJ2-7; 9 positions agree with TRBD1. The germline V gene has CDR1 SGHTA and CDR2 FQGNSA. The CDR3 is 14 amino acids. The junction had 5 bases not matched to a gene; V was cut back by 5 bases and J by 3 bases. This CDR3 is CASSPDRGFYEQYF. DNA of the CDR3: TGTGCCAGCAGCCCGGACAGGGGATTCTACGAGCAGTACTTC.

The CDR3 region is CASSITGNTGELFF. CDR3 in DNA: TGTGCCAGCAGTATTACAGGGAACACCGGGGAGCTGTTTTTT. The V gene is TRBV27, the J gene TRBJ2-2, with D perhaps matching TRBD1 (5 bases). The CDR3 runs to 14 residues. Trimming cost V 5 bases and J 1 base, with 8 bases left between them. Germline CDR1 MNHEY, CDR2 SMNVEV (reference sequence).

The chain joins TRBV5-4 to TRBJ1-2, with 8 bases lining up with TRBD1. CDR3 size: 14 residues. Germline CDR1 SGHNT, CDR2 YYREEE (reference sequence). Losses at the gene ends were 2 bases for V and 6 bases for J; bases not matched to a gene: 6. The CDR3 protein is CASSFWTGTDGYTF. The CDR3 DNA reads TGTGCCAGCAGCTTTTGGACAGGGACTGATGGCTACACCTTC.